This T cell receptor beta chain originates from a study of T cell responses to AZD1222 COVID-19 vaccine. Here immunoSEQ multiplex PCR was the method, and the copy in TCRdb shows in-frame clones only, minus some. This table has around 75,000 clones, 85% appearing once. A single count supports this clone. The CDR3 is 16 residues long. The V end was cut by 2 bases, the J end by 8 bases, with 21 bases between. Germline CDR1 reads WNHNN; CDR2 reads SYGVQD (reference sequence). The origin of this receptor is an adult in good health. Material: peripheral blood, obtained on day 0 of AZD1222 vaccination. The V gene is TRBV10-1, the J gene TRBJ1-2, with D possibly matching TRBD1 (5 bases). The CDR3 reads CASSEPWGLPQGGYTF. DNA of the CDR3: TGCGCCAGCAGTGAGCCATGGGGCCTTCCCCAGGGAGGCTACACCTTC.